The 17 T cell receptor beta chains below come from one sample, sequenced in a study of lymphopenia after photon versus proton radiotherapy. The repertoire was sequenced with immunoSEQ multiplex PCR; TCRdb's copy has only in-frame clones and lacks some. The data contain some 38,000 clones, approximately 90% of them singletons. Sequenced here: peripheral blood, sampled from a patient treated with photon-based radiotherapy. The receptors here all came from a man in his 60s with cholangiocarcinoma.

The rearrangement links TRBV29-1 to TRBJ2-1; D unresolved. CDR3 length equals 13 residues. V was cut by 3 bases and J by 6 bases, with 12 bases left in between. CDR1 is SQVTM, CDR2 ANQGSEA, per germline. The CDR3 DNA reads as TGCAGCGTTGATTGGGGTTTGGGCAATGAGCAGTTCTTC. Translated, it gives CSVDWGLGNEQFF.

This clone showed up just once. The chain carries TRBV27 and TRBJ1-5; D ambiguous. Germline values: CDR1 MNHEY, CDR2 SMNVEV (reference sequence). The CDR3 has 14 amino acids. V was cut by 2 bases and J by 3 bases, with 8 bases left in between. CDR3: CASSLSQYNQPQHF. CDR3 in DNA: TGTGCCAGCAGTTTAAGTCAGTACAATCAGCCCCAGCATTTT.

This rearrangement joins TRBV28 to TRBJ2-1; 7 bases match TRBD2. The CDR3 totals 14 residues. Germline CDR1 MDHEN, CDR2 SYDVKM. The V segment lost 5 bases and the J segment 5 bases; nucleotides outside the gene matches: 6. CDR3 nucleotides: TGTGCCAGCAGTCTCCGGGACTACCACAATGAGCAGTTCTTC. Translated: CASSLRDYHNEQFF.

For the CDR3, the DNA is TGTGCCAGCAGCTTTGCCGGTTTTGAACCGAACACCGGGGAGCTGTTTTTT. Translated: CASSFAGFEPNTGELFF. This chain connects TRBV7-9 to TRBJ2-2; D unresolved. The germline V gene encodes CDR1 SEHNR and CDR2 FQNEAQ (reference sequence). V was pared by 3 bases and J by 0 bases, with 14 bases between. This CDR3 comprises 17 residues.

The chain employs TRBV6-4 and TRBJ2-3, with 13 bases that match TRBD2. Germline trimming cut 4 bases from V and 7 bases from J; bases unmatched to any gene: 5. From germline, CDR1 is MRHNA and CDR2 SNTAGT. CDR3 length equals 15 residues. The CDR3 DNA reads as TGTGCCAGCAGTGGACTAGCGGGAGGATTGTATACGCAGTATTTT. This codes for CASSGLAGGLYTQYF.

The chain couples TRBV2 to TRBJ2-3; tentatively, D is TRBD2 (6 bases). Per germline, CDR1 SNHLY and CDR2 FYNNEI. This CDR3 has 12 amino acids. The V gene lost 6 bases and the J gene lost 12 bases, with 16 bases spanning the gap. CDR3 region: CASSRVPGLQYF. The DNA for the CDR3 is TGTGCCAGCAGCCGAGTGCCGGGACTCCAGTATTTT.

The rearrangement uses TRBV5-1 and TRBJ2-2; 7 bases are shared with TRBD1. CDR3 length equals 14 residues. The V and J ends lost 0 bases and 6 bases, in that order; junction bases with no gene match: 2. Germline-derived CDR1 and CDR2 are SGHRS and YFSETQ. The CDR3 loop reads CASSLGTGPGELFF. The DNA for the CDR3 is TGCGCCAGCAGCTTGGGGACAGGCCCCGGGGAGCTGTTTTTT.

This chain links TRBV6-8 with TRBJ2-7; 7 bases are shared with TRBD1. The CDR3 has 15 amino acids. V shed 5 bases and J 1 base; nucleotides not matched to a gene: 8. Germline V lookup: CDR1 MNHGY, CDR2 SAAAGT. CDR3 amino acids: CASSHPRDRSYEQYF. Here the CDR3 DNA reads TGTGCCAGCAGTCATCCGAGGGACAGATCCTACGAGCAGTACTTC.

V usage is TRBV4-2 and J usage is TRBJ2-3; D possibly corresponds to TRBD1 (5 bases). Trimming shortened V by 1 base and J by 2 bases, and 10 bases separated the two germline ends. The CDR3 runs 15 residues. CDR1 and CDR2 (germline): LGHNA, YNFKEQ. The CDR3 DNA reads TGTGCCAGCAGCCAAGTCACAGGCGTCACAGATACGCAGTATTTT. It yields the protein CASSQVTGVTDTQYF.

V usage is TRBV28 and J usage is TRBJ2-7; 9 bases line up with TRBD2. The CDR3 sequence is 14 residues long. Germline CDR1 is MDHEN and CDR2 is SYDVKM. V lost 8 bases, J lost 6 bases, and 11 bases stayed unmatched. The CDR3 coding sequence is TGTGCCAGCGACATCGCGGGAGGGGCGCGCGAGCAGTACTTC. Its translation is CASDIAGGAREQYF.

The gene calls are TRBV13 and TRBJ2-5; D is uncertain. V lost 3 bases, J lost 1 base, and 12 bases lay in between. CDR3 length: 15 residues. Germline CDR1 and CDR2: PRHDT and FYEKMQ (reference sequence). The chain's CDR3 is CASSFSPGPQETQYF. The CDR3, as DNA: TGTGCCAGCAGCTTTTCTCCGGGCCCCCAAGAGACCCAGTACTTC.

In its sample, this clone was seen a few times. The chain joins TRBV27 to TRBJ2-1; a possible D gene is TRBD1 (6 bases). The CDR3 spans 16 residues. Trimming took 6 bases from V and 4 from J, leaving 19 bases between them. CDR1 is MNHEY and CDR2 is SMNVEV in the germline V gene (reference sequence). The CDR3 region is CASSDVAGALYNEQFF. CDR3 nucleotides: TGTGCCAGCAGCGATGTGGCAGGGGCCCTTTACAATGAGCAGTTCTTC.

The V and J genes are TRBV5-5 and TRBJ1-4; D remains ambiguous. Trimming stripped 1 base from V and 7 bases from J, with 20 bases between. Germline CDR1 SGHKS, CDR2 YYEKEE (reference sequence). The CDR3 contains 17 residues. The CDR3 coding sequence is TGTGCCAGCAGCTTGTGGGAGGTTGGGGATTTAAGTGAAAAACTGTTTTTT. Amino acids: CASSLWEVGDLSEKLFF.

The rearrangement joins TRBV27 to TRBJ1-1; D is possibly TRBD1 (6 bases). The CDR3 covers 15 residues. Germline V gene sequence: CDR1 MNHEY, CDR2 SMNVEV (reference sequence). Trimming pared 4 bases from V and 4 bases from J, leaving 16 bases between. The CDR3 spells CASSSGQPPGTEAFF. CDR3 sequence (DNA): TGTGCCAGCAGTTCCGGACAGCCCCCAGGCACTGAAGCTTTCTTT.

The chain combines TRBV4-2 with TRBJ2-7, with 10 bases lining up with TRBD2. The CDR3 length is 16 residues. Per the germline V gene, CDR1 is LGHNA and CDR2 is YNFKEQ. The ends lost 4 bases at V and 7 bases at J; junction bases unmatched: 13. The CDR3 bases are TGTGCCAGCAGCCCGACGACTAGCGGGCCCCCGGGGGAGCAGTACTTC. It is translated as CASSPTTSGPPGEQYF.

This rearrangement joins TRBV7-9 to TRBJ1-1; 7 bases align to TRBD1. Germline lookup yields CDR1 SEHNR and CDR2 FQNEAQ (reference sequence). J gave up 4 bases and V 5 bases, and 4 bases lay outside the gene matches. This CDR3 spans 13 amino acids. CDR3 DNA sequence: TGTGCCAGCAGCCCTTCAGGGGGCACTGAAGCTTTCTTT. Its translation: CASSPSGGTEAFF.

V and J are TRBV11-2 and TRBJ2-7; 8 nucleotides match TRBD2. After removal of 5 bases from V and 3 bases from J, the junction contained 12 bases not matched to a gene. In germline, CDR1 is SGHAT, CDR2 FQNNGV. CDR3 length equals 16 residues. The CDR3 loop reads CASSPQGAGEFYEQYF. Written as DNA, the CDR3 is TGTGCCAGCAGCCCCCAGGGAGCGGGGGAGTTCTACGAGCAGTACTTC.